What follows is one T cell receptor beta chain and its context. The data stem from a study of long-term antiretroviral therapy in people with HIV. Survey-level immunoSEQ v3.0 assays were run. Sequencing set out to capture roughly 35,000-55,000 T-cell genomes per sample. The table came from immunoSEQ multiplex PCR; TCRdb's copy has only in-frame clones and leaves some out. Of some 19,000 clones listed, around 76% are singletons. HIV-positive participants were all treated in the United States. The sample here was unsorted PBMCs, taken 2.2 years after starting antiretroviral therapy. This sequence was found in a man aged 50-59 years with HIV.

CDR3 DNA: TGTGCCAGCGGTGCAAGCGGGGTCTTAACCGGGGAGCTGTTTTTT. It yields the protein CASGASGVLTGELFF. This rearrangement joins TRBV9 to TRBJ2-2; 7 bases map to TRBD2. Germline V CDR1 and CDR2: SGDLS, YYNGEE. This CDR3 contains 15 residues. Germline trimming cut 7 bases from V and 5 bases from J; bases unmatched to any gene: 11.